Sequencing of this T cell receptor beta chain was carried out in a study of memory CD4+ T cells and cytomegalovirus serostatus. Across the whole study: This sample comes from healthy Belgian adults, fewer than ten CMV seropositive, around 26 seronegative.

This CDR3 spans 17 amino acids. Trimming at V came to 0 bases and at J to 9 bases, leaving 12 bases not matched to a gene. The germline V gene encodes CDR1 SGHTA and CDR2 FQGTGA. The sort gate was single viable CD3+CD4+CD8-CD45RO+ cells for memory CD4+ T cells. Positive selection with CD4 microbeads enriched total CD4+ T cells. Data came from immunoSEQ multiplex PCR; TCRdb stores just in-frame clones and leaves some out. The sample gives some 46,000 clones, under 85% of which show up once; 0.5% to 0.65% is in the top ten. The clonotype comes from an adult in good health and CMV-seronegative. Sequencing was done on a sample of memory CD4+ T cells from blood. The rearrangement uses TRBV7-3 and TRBJ2-1; 9 bases match TRBD1. CDR3 sequence (DNA): TGTGCCAGCAGCTTAACCCCGGGACAGGGTGTAGGCGGTGAGCAGTTCTTC. This encodes CASSLTPGQGVGGEQFF.